This T cell receptor beta chain was profiled in a study of blood T cell repertoires in COVID-19. Study background: T cells, B-cell-depleted T cells, or PBMCs provided the cDNA or gDNA that served as material.

Original processing notes: Amplified reference gene primers provided the basis for estimating nucleated cell counts. TCRdb's copy holds only in-frame clones and misses some; the assay was immunoSEQ multiplex PCR. The V and J calls and clone size come from that table; D and trimming were worked out from the DNA. The sample records 99,000 or so clones, around 87% being singletons. CDR1 is KGHDR, CDR2 SFDVKD, per germline. The V gene end was trimmed by 4 bases and the J gene end by 4 bases; junction bases not matched to a gene: 7. The CDR3 length is 16 residues. The genes are TRBV24-1 and TRBJ2-1, with 9 nucleotides matching TRBD2. The source is a middle-aged man with acute or convalescent COVID-19. Input material: peripheral blood. The CDR3, as DNA: TGTGCCACCAGTGACCCTAGCGGGGCTTCATACAATGAGCAGTTCTTC. Residues: CATSDPSGASYNEQFF.